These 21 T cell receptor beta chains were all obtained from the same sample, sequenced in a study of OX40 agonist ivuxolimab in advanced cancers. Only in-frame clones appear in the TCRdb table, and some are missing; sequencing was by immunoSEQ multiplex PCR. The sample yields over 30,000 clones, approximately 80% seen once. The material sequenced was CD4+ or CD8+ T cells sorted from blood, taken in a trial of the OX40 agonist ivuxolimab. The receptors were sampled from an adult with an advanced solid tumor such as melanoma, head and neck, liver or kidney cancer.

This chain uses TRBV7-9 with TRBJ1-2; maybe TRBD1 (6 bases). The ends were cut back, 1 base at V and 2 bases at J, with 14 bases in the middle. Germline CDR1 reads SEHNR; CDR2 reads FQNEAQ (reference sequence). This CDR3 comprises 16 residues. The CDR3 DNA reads TGTGCCAGCAGCTTAGATGGCAGGGGAAGAAACTATGGCTACACCTTC. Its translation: CASSLDGRGRNYGYTF.

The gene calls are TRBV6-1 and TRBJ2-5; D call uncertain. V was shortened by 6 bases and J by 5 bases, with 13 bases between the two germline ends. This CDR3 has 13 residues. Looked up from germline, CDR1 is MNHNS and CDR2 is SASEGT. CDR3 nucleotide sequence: TGTGCCAGCAGCCTCGATATCGGGGAGACCCAGTACTTC. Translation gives CASSLDIGETQYF.

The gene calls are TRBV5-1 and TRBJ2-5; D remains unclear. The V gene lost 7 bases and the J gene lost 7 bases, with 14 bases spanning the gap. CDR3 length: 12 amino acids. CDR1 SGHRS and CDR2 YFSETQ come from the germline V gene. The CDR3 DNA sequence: TGCGCCAGCCACAAAAGTGATGGGACCCAGTACTTC. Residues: CASHKSDGTQYF. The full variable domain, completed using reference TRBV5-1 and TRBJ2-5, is KAGVTQTPRYLIKTRGQQVTLSCSPISGHRSVSWYQQTPGQGLQFLFEYFSETQRNKGNFPGRFSGRQFSNSRSEMNVSTLELGDSALYLCASHKSDGTQYFGPGTRLLVL.

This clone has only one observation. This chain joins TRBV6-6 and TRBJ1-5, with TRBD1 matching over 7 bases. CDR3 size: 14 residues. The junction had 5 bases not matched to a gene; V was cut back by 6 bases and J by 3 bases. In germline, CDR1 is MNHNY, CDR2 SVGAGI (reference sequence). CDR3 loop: CASSPGQFNQPQHF. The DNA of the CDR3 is TGTGCCAGCAGCCCGGGACAGTTCAATCAGCCCCAGCATTTT.

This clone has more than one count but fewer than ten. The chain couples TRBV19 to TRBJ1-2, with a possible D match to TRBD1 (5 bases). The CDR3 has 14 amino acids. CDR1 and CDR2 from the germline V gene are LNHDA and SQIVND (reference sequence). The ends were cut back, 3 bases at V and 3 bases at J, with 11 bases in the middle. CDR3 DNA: TGTGCCAGTAGTATGCCTGGGACGGACTATGGCTACACCTTC. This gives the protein CASSMPGTDYGYTF.

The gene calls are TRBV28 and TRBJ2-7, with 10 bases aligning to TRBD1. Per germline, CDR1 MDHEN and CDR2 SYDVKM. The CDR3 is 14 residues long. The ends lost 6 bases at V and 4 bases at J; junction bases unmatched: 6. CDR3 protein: CASRQTGGGYEQYF. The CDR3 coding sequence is TGTGCCAGCAGGCAGACAGGGGGCGGTTACGAGCAGTACTTC.

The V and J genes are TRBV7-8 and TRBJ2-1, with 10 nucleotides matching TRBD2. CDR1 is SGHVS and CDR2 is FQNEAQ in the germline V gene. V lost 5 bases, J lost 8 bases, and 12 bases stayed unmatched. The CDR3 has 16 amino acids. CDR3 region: CASSLTQRGGRDEQFF. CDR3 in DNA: TGTGCCAGCAGCCTCACTCAGCGGGGGGGCCGGGATGAGCAGTTCTTC.

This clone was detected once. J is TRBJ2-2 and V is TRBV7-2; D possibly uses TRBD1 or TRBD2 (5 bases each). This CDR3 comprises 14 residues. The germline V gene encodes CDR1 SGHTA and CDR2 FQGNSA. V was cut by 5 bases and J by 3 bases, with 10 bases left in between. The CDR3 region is CASSPRGYTGELFF. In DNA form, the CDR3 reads TGTGCCAGCAGCCCGAGGGGCTACACCGGGGAGCTGTTTTTT.

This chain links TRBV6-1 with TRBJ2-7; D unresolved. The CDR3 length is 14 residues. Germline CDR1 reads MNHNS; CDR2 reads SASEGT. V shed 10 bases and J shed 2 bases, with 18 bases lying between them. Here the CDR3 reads CATLFKILTYEQYF. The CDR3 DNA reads TGTGCCACCCTATTCAAGATACTTACCTACGAGCAGTACTTC.

Here the CDR3 DNA reads TGTGCCAGCAGCGTAGCTCAGGGGGGCGCATTTTACAATGAGCAGTTCTTC. Protein sequence: CASSVAQGGAFYNEQFF. V usage is TRBV9 and J usage is TRBJ2-1; tentative D call: TRBD1 (7 bases). The length of the CDR3 is 17 residues. From germline, CDR1 is SGDLS and CDR2 YYNGEE. Trimming took off 0 bases at V and 4 bases at J, with 17 bases between the two ends.

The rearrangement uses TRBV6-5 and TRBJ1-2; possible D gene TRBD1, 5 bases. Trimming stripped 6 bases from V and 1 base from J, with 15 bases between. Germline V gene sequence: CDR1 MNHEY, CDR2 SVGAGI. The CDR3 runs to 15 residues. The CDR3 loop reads CASRRRTSINYGYTF. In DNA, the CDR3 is TGTGCCAGCAGGAGACGGACATCCATTAACTATGGCTACACCTTC.

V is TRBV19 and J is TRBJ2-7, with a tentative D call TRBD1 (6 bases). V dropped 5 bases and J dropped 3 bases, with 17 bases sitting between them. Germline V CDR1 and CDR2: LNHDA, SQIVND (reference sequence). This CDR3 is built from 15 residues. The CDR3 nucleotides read TGTGCCAGTAGTGAACAGGGTTTCCTAGGCTACGAGCAGTACTTC. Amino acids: CASSEQGFLGYEQYF.

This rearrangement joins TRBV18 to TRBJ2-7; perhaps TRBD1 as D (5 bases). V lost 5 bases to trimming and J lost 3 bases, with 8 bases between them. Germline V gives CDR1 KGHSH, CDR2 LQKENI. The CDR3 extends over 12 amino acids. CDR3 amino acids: CASSTGYYEQYF. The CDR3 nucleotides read TGTGCCAGCTCAACAGGTTACTACGAGCAGTACTTC. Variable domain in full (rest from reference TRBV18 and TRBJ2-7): NAGVMQNPRHLVRRRGQEARLRCSPMKGHSHVYWYRQLPEEGLKFMVYLQKENIIDESGMPKERFSAEFPKEGPSILRIQQVVRGDSAAYFCASSTGYYEQYFGPGTRLTVT.

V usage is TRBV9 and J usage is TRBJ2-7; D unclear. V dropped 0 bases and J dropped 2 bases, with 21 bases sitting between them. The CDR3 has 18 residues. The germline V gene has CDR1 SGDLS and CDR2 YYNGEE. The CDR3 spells CASSVESSRSGYPYEQYF. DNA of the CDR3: TGTGCCAGCAGCGTAGAGTCGAGTAGATCGGGTTACCCCTACGAGCAGTACTTC.

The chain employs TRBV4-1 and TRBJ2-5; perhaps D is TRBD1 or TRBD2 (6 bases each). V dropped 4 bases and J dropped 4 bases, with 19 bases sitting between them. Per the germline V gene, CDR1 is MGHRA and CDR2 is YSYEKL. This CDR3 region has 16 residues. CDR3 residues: CASSRIQEGGRETQYF. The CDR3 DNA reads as TGCGCCAGCAGCCGGATTCAAGAGGGGGGACGAGAGACCCAGTACTTC.

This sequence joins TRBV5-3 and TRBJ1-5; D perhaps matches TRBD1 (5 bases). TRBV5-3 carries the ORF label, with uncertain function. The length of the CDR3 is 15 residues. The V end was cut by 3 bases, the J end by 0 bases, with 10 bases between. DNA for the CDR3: TGTGCCAGAAGCTCCATAAGGGGTAGCAATCAGCCCCAGCATTTT. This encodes CARSSIRGSNQPQHF.

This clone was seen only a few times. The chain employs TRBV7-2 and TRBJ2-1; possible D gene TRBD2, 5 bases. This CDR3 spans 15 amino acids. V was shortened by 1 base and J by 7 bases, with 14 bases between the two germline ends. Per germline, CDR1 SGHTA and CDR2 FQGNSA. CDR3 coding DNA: TGTGCCAGCAGCTTAGGCGGGTACTCCTTTAATGAGCAGTTCTTC. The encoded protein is CASSLGGYSFNEQFF.

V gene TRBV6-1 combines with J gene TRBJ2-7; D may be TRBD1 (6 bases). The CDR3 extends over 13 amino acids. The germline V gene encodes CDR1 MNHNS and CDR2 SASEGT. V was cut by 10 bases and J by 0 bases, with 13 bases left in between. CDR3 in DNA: TGTGCCAATTCGGGACACCCCTCCTACGAGCAGTACTTC. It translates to CANSGHPSYEQYF.

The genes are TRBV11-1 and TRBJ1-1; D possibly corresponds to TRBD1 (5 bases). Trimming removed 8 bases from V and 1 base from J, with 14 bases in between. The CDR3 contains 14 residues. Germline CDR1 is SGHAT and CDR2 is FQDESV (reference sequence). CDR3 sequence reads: CASRGRQENTEAFF. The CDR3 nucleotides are TGTGCCAGCCGGGGCCGGCAGGAGAACACTGAAGCTTTCTTT.

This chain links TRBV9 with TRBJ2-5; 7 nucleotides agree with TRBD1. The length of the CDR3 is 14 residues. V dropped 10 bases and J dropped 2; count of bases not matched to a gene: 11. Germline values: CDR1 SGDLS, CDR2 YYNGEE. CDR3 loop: CAATGENLQETQYF. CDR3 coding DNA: TGTGCCGCTACAGGGGAAAACCTACAAGAGACCCAGTACTTC.

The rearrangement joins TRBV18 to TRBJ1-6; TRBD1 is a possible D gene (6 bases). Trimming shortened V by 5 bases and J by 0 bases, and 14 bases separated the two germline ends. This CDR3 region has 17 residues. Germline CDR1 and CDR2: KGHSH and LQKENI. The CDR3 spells CASSAGHPSSYNSPLHF. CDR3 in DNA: TGTGCCAGCTCAGCGGGACACCCCAGCTCCTATAATTCACCCCTCCACTTT.